The 26 T cell receptor beta chains below come from one sample, sequenced in a study of T cell responses to AZD1222 COVID-19 vaccine. Sequencing used immunoSEQ multiplex PCR; TCRdb keeps in-frame clones, though not all of them. The sample includes 120,000 to 150,000 clones, about 90% of them seen just once. The specimen was peripheral blood, collected on day 0 of AZD1222 vaccination. These receptors were obtained from an adult in good health.

The chain combines TRBV15 with TRBJ2-3, with 8 positions matching TRBD2. Germline values: CDR1 LNHNV, CDR2 YYDKDF (reference sequence). With V trimmed by 1 base and J by 7 bases, 10 bases remained unmatched. This CDR3 has 16 amino acids. The CDR3 here is CATSRVRNGRAHTQYF. CDR3 bases: TGTGCCACCAGCAGAGTTCGGAACGGGAGGGCCCATACGCAGTATTTT.

This sequence joins TRBV6-5 and TRBJ1-6; D is possibly TRBD1 (5 bases). Per germline, CDR1 MNHEY and CDR2 SVGAGI. CDR3 size: 14 residues. Trimming shortened V by 5 bases and J by 10 bases, and 15 bases separated the two germline ends. CDR3 loop: CASSREAGHSPLHF. For the CDR3, the DNA is TGTGCCAGCAGTAGGGAGGCGGGGCACTCACCCCTCCACTTT.

This chain connects TRBV4-3 to TRBJ2-1; a weak D match, TRBD2 (5 bases). Germline V gene lookup returns CDR1 LGHNA and CDR2 YSLEER. The CDR3 spans 12 residues. V lost 5 bases and J lost 8, with 10 bases in between. CDR3 sequence: CASSDAGYEQFF. CDR3 in DNA: TGCGCCAGCAGCGATGCGGGCTATGAGCAGTTCTTC.

The chain has TRBV5-1 and TRBJ1-2; the D is unclear. CDR3 length: 12 amino acids. The V end was cut by 6 bases, the J end by 3 bases, with 9 bases between. Germline-derived CDR1 and CDR2 are SGHRS and YFSETQ. The CDR3 DNA reads TGCGCCAGCACCGGGGATCACTATGGCTACACCTTC. It codes for CASTGDHYGYTF.

This chain joins TRBV5-6 and TRBJ1-5; D remains unclear. The CDR3 contains 15 residues. Germline CDR1 SGHDT, CDR2 YYEEEE. Trimming removed 3 bases at V and 5 bases at J, with 15 bases between. The CDR3 DNA is TGTGCCAGCAGCTCCTATTACTATGAACATCAGCCCCAGCATTTT. It is translated as CASSSYYYEHQPQHF.

The chain recombines TRBV2 with TRBJ1-5; maybe TRBD1 (6 bases). This CDR3 region has 15 residues. V was shortened by 7 bases and J by 7 bases, with 20 bases between the two germline ends. The germline CDR1 and CDR2 sequences are SNHLY and FYNNEI. The DNA of the CDR3 is TGTGCCAGCAAGGCAGGGCAGGGGACCTGGCAGCCCCAGCATTTT. This codes for CASKAGQGTWQPQHF.

This clone has just one count. The rearrangement joins TRBV12-3 or TRBV12-4 to TRBJ1-1; no clear D. V was cut by 8 bases and J by 2 bases, with 6 bases left in between. The CDR3 extends over 11 amino acids. This chain's CDR3 is CASPGNTEAFF. DNA for the CDR3: TGTGCCAGCCCAGGAAACACTGAAGCTTTCTTT.

This rearrangement joins TRBV9 to TRBJ2-3; a weak D match, TRBD2 (6 bases). CDR3 length equals 16 residues. The V gene's germline CDR1 is SGDLS and CDR2 YYNGEE. Trimming pared 2 bases from V and 2 bases from J, leaving 15 bases between. This CDR3 is CASSVGGAGLTDTQYF. CDR3 coding DNA: TGTGCCAGCAGCGTTGGAGGGGCGGGGCTCACAGATACGCAGTATTTT. Complete variable domain (other parts from reference TRBV9 and TRBJ2-3): DSGVTQTPKHLITATGQRVTLRCSPRSGDLSVYWYQQSLDQGLQFLIQYYNGEERAKGNILERFSAQQFPDLHSELNLSSLELGDSALYFCASSVGGAGLTDTQYFGPGTRLTVL.

This chain connects TRBV28 to TRBJ1-4; weak D call: TRBD1 (6 bases). Looked up from germline, CDR1 is MDHEN and CDR2 is SYDVKM. Deletions cut 5 bases from V and 2 bases from J, with 12 bases between. The CDR3 covers 15 residues. The CDR3 loop is CASSQGSLTNEKLFF. The CDR3 nucleotides are TGTGCCAGCAGTCAGGGGTCCCTTACTAATGAAAAACTGTTTTTT. Full variable domain (missing parts from reference TRBV28 and TRBJ1-4): DVKVTQSSRYLVKRTGEKVFLECVQDMDHENMFWYRQDPGLGLRLIYFSYDVKMKEKGDIPEGYSVSREKKERFSLILESASTNQTSMYLCASSQGSLTNEKLFFGSGTQLSVL.

The V and J genes are TRBV19 and TRBJ2-4; the D gene is possibly TRBD2 (5 bases). CDR1 LNHDA and CDR2 SQIVND come from the germline V gene (reference sequence). Trimming shortened V by 6 bases and J by 0 bases, and 15 bases separated the two germline ends. This CDR3 region has 16 residues. The CDR3 is CASSLGGMKAKNIQYF. The CDR3 DNA sequence: TGTGCCAGTAGCCTAGGAGGAATGAAAGCCAAAAACATTCAGTACTTC. Full variable domain (outside the CDR3, taken from reference TRBV19 and TRBJ2-4): DGGITQSPKYLFRKEGQNVTLSCEQNLNHDAMYWYRQDPGQGLRLIYYSQIVNDFQKGDIAEGYSVSREKKESFPLTVTSAQKNPTAFYLCASSLGGMKAKNIQYFGAGTRLSVL.

The chain is built from TRBV5-1 and TRBJ2-6, with D perhaps matching TRBD1 (5 bases). This CDR3 comprises 17 residues. V was cut by 3 bases and J by 2 bases, with 15 bases left in between. Germline V CDR1 and CDR2: SGHRS, YFSETQ. The DNA for the CDR3 is TGCGCCAGCAGCTCCCTCATAACGACAGCTGGGGCCAACGTCCTGACTTTC. Its protein is CASSSLITTAGANVLTF.

The rearrangement uses TRBV3-1 (or the pseudogene TRBV3-2) and TRBJ1-4, with D possibly matching TRBD1 (6 bases). The CDR3 contains 17 residues. The germline V and J ends were trimmed by 0 bases and 2 bases, with 13 bases remaining between them. CDR1 LGHDT and CDR2 YNNKEL come from the germline V gene (reference sequence). The CDR3 bases are TGTGCCAGCAGCCAAGAGAGGGGGGCGGGGACTAATGAAAAACTGTTTTTT. This codes for CASSQERGAGTNEKLFF.

The chain links TRBV30 to TRBJ1-2; unclear D gene. Germline CDR1 reads GTSNPN; CDR2 reads SVGIG (reference sequence). The CDR3 sequence is 13 residues long. Trimming removed 0 bases at V and 8 bases at J, with 13 bases between. CDR3 in amino acids: CAWSVRRAGGYTF. The DNA of the CDR3 is TGTGCCTGGAGTGTACGGCGGGCTGGCGGCTACACCTTC.

The chain carries TRBV12-3 or TRBV12-4 and TRBJ2-3; D is uncertain. The CDR3 has 12 amino acids. V was pared by 4 bases and J by 2 bases, with 4 bases between. Here the CDR3 reads CASSSSTDTQYF. The CDR3 DNA reads as TGTGCCAGCAGTTCCTCCACAGATACGCAGTATTTT.

This rearrangement joins TRBV10-1 to TRBJ2-1; 14 bases are a match to TRBD2. This CDR3 has 16 amino acids. Germline V gene sequence: CDR1 WNHNN, CDR2 SYGVQD (reference sequence). Losses at the gene ends were 6 bases for V and 4 bases for J; bases not matched to a gene: 5. As DNA, the CDR3 is TGCGCCAGCAGCCGGACTAGCGGGAGGAGGTACAATGAGCAGTTCTTC. Encoded protein: CASSRTSGRRYNEQFF.

Concerning this clone itself: The same CDR3 is also encoded by other DNA sequences in this sample. This CDR3 reads CASSLGVGYGYTF. CDR3 in DNA: TGTGCCAGCAGTTTAGGCGTTGGCTATGGCTACACCTTC. The rearrangement uses TRBV28 and TRBJ1-2, with D unresolved. This CDR3 contains 13 residues. Trimming pared 2 bases from V and 4 bases from J, leaving 8 bases between. Germline V lookup: CDR1 MDHEN, CDR2 SYDVKM.

The CDR3 nucleotides are TGTGCCTGGAGTCAGGACAGGTTGCTCTCTAACTATGGCTACACCTTC. Translation gives CAWSQDRLLSNYGYTF. The chain links TRBV30 to TRBJ1-2, with 7 bases fitting TRBD1. The CDR3 spans 16 residues. Germline V gives CDR1 GTSNPN, CDR2 SVGIG (reference sequence). V lost 2 bases, J lost 0 bases, and 9 bases stayed unmatched. The variable domain in full, completed from reference TRBV30 and TRBJ1-2, reads SQTIHQWPATLVQPVGSPLSLECTVEGTSNPNLYWYRQAAGRGLQLLFYSVGIGQISSEVPQNLSASRPQDRQFILSSKKLLLSDSGFYLCAWSQDRLLSNYGYTFGSGTRLTVV.

This chain uses TRBV12-3 or TRBV12-4 with TRBJ2-1; D perhaps matches TRBD2 (5 bases). The CDR3 runs 12 residues. V lost 6 bases and J 7 bases, leaving 10 bases between the germline ends. CDR3 in amino acids: CASRGAANEQFF. The DNA for the CDR3 is TGTGCCAGCAGGGGAGCCGCGAATGAGCAGTTCTTC.

This chain connects TRBV10-3 to TRBJ1-5, with no clear D. Trimming took 0 bases from V and 3 from J, leaving 12 bases between them. The CDR3 spans 16 residues. Germline CDR1 and CDR2: ENHRY and SYGVKD. The CDR3 sequence is CAISESAGRSNQPQHF. The CDR3 DNA follows: TGTGCCATCAGTGAGTCGGCGGGCAGGTCCAATCAGCCCCAGCATTTT.

The chain uses TRBV28 and TRBJ1-2; a weak D match, TRBD1 (6 bases). V lost 6 bases and J lost 3, with 17 bases in between. CDR1 is MDHEN and CDR2 is SYDVKM in the germline V gene. This CDR3 contains 15 residues. CDR3: CASRKGGGLYYGYTF. Here the CDR3 DNA reads TGTGCCAGCAGGAAAGGGGGGGGCCTTTACTATGGCTACACCTTC.

The chain couples TRBV7-9 to TRBJ1-1; unclear D gene. V gave up 6 bases and J gave up 3 bases, with 8 bases separating them. Germline V gene lookup returns CDR1 SEHNR and CDR2 FQNEAQ (reference sequence). The CDR3 runs 12 residues. The CDR3 DNA sequence: TGTGCCAGCAGTTGGGGAGACACTGAAGCTTTCTTT. Protein product: CASSWGDTEAFF.

The chain recombines TRBV30 with TRBJ1-5; D gene ambiguous. In germline, CDR1 is GTSNPN, CDR2 SVGIG (reference sequence). Trimming removed 2 bases from V and 10 bases from J, with 12 bases in between. The CDR3 totals 12 residues. The DNA for the CDR3 is TGTGCCTGGAGTCCACCCGGCGGCCCCCAGCATTTT. Translating gives CAWSPPGGPQHF.

The J gene is TRBJ1-2, the V gene TRBV7-2; no reliable D call. With 1 base removed from V and 0 bases from J, the gap between germline ends came to 6 bases. The CDR3 extends over 14 amino acids. Germline V gene sequence: CDR1 SGHTA, CDR2 FQGNSA. The CDR3 nucleotides are TGTGCCAGCAGCTTAGGGGCAGCTAACTATGGCTACACCTTC. Its protein is CASSLGAANYGYTF.

The rearrangement links TRBV6-5 to TRBJ2-7, with no clear D. The length of the CDR3 is 15 residues. The V gene's germline CDR1 is MNHEY and CDR2 SVGAGI. V shed 7 bases and J shed 0 bases, with 16 bases lying between them. CDR3 protein: CASTTQGKSSYEQYF. The CDR3 DNA reads TGTGCCAGCACTACACAAGGGAAAAGCTCCTACGAGCAGTACTTC.

This chain links TRBV6-6 with TRBJ1-1; the match to TRBD1 covers 12 bases. This CDR3 is 17 amino acids long. In germline, CDR1 is MNHNY, CDR2 SVGAGI (reference sequence). V lost 5 bases and J lost 4; bases outside the gene matches: 11. The CDR3, as DNA: TGTGCCAGCAGTCGGGGACAGGGGGCGCGGGGGGCCACTGAAGCTTTCTTT. This encodes CASSRGQGARGATEAFF.

V and J are TRBV25-1 and TRBJ2-2, with 7 bases matching TRBD2. The CDR3 contains 17 residues. Germline lookup yields CDR1 MGHDK and CDR2 SYGVNS. The V segment lost 2 bases and the J segment 5 bases; nucleotides outside the gene matches: 11. The CDR3 protein is CASSEVLGRGETGELFF. In DNA form, the CDR3 reads TGTGCCAGCAGTGAAGTTCTTGGTCGGGGGGAAACCGGGGAGCTGTTTTTT.